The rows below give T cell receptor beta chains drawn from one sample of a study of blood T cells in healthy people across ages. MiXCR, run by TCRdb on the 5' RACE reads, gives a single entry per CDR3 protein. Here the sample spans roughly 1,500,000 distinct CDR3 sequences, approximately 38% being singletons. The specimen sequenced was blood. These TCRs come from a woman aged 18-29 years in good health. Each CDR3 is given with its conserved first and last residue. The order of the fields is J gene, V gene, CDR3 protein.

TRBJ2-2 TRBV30 CAWTSGLSNTGELFF
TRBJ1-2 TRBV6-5 CASSYSVPRGYTF
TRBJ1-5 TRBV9 CASSGGGTASNQPQHF
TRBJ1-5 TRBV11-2 CASSPTQYQPQHF
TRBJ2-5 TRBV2 CASSEASWPVLAGPVGQYF
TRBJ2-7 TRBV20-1 CSARAGGPGEQYF
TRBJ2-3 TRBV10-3 CAISGSTDTQYF
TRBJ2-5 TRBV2 CASIRDRVSREQYF
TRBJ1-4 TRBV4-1 CASSQVDLGFTNEKLFF
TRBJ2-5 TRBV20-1 CSAPAMLGTQYF
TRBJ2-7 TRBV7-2 CASSREVAAYEQYF
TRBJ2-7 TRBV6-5 CASSYTTGAGPHEQYF
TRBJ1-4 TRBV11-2 CASSRGGQGETFF
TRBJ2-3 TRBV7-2 CASIDTLRTDTQYF
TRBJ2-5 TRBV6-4 CASSMTSGGAINEQYF
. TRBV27 CASSLGGTVIYEQYF
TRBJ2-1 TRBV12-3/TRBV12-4 CASSLVGGNSYNEQFF
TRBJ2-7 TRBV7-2 CASSSRDDGFSSYEQYF
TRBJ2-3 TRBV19 CASSWDRGPDTQYF
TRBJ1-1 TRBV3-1 CASSASKGTGFNTEAFF
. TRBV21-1 CASSQGEGKQGTQYF
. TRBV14 CASSQDYTSLAETQYF
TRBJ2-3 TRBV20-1 CSAQTGLAGDTDTQYF
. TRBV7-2 CASSLAMGGGEQYF
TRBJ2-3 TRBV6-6 CASSSFTSGGRSDTQYF
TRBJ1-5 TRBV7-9 CASSLAAGGSNQPQHF
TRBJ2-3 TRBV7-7 CASSLGPNSAGTQYF
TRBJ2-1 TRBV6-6 CASSSLGLSSYNEQFF
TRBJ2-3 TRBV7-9 CASSTTGTSGVGDTQYF
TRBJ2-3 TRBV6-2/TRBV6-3 CASSSGETRTDTQYF
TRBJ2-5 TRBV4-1 CASSEGPPSGGQYQETQYF
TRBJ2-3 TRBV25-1 CASSEGAGGLTDTQYF
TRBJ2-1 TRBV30 CAWSPGTAYNEQFF
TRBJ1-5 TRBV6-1 CASSEATHYLGQPQHF
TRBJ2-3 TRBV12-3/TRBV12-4 CASTKDRGGDTQYF
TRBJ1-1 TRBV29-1 CSVRASAVNTEAFF
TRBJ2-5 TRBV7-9 CASSLAVLLAGDETQYF
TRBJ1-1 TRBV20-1 CSAVRQGGTEAFF
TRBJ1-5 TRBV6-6 CASTVRDTSNQPQHF
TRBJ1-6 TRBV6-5 CASSTQGVLPNSPLHF
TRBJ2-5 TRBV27 CASFKLGGQETQYF
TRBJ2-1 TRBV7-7 CASSTGLAGVVGEQFF
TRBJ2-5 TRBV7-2 CASSTGTSGLKETQYF
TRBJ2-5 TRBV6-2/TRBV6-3 CASSWTIQETQYF
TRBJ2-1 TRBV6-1 CASSEPHTDSRGQFF
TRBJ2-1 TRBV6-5 CASRNRGVYNEQFF
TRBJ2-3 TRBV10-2 CASVGPSGGDTQYF
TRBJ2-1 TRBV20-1 CSARDRFVSSYNEQFF
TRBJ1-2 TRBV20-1 CSARKALQYYGYTF
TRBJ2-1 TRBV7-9 CATGGRSSYNEQFF
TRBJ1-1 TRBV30 CAWRTGVGNTEAFF
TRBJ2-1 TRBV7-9 CASSLRTSDDEQFF
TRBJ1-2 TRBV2 CASSASAGPYGYTF
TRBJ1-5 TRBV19 CASTVRDQPQHF
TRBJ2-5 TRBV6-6 CASSVGELETQYF
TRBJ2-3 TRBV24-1 CATSDVGQGSTDTQYF
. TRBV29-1 CSVAYGGPLETQYF
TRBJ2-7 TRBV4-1 CASSHPLADLPDEQYF
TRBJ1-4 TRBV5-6 CASSLLYGTGVEKLFF